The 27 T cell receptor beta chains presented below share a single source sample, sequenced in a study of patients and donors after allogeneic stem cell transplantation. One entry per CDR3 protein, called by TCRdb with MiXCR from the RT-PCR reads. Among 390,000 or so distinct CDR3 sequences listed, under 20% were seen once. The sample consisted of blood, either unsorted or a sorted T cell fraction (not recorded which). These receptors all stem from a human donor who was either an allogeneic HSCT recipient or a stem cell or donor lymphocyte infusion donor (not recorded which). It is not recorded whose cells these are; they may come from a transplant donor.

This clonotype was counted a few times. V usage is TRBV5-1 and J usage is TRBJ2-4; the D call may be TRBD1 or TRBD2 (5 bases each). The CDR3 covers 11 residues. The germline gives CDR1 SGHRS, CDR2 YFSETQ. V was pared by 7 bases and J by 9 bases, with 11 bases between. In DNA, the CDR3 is TGCGCCAGCGAGGGGAACGGCATTCAGTACTTC. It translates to CASEGNGIQYF.

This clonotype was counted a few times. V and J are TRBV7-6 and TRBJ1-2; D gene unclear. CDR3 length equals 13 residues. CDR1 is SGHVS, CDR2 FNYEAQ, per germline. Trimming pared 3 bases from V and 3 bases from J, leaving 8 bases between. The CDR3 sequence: CASSFTDHYGYTF. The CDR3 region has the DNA TGTGCCAGCAGCTTTACAGATCACTATGGCTACACCTTC.

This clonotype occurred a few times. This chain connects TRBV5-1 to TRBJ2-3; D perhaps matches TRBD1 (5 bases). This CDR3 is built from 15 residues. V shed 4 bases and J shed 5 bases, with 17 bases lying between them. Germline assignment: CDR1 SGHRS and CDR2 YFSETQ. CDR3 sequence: CASSPPQGALDTQYF. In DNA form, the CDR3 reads TGCGCCAGCAGCCCGCCGCAGGGCGCCTTAGATACGCAGTATTTT.

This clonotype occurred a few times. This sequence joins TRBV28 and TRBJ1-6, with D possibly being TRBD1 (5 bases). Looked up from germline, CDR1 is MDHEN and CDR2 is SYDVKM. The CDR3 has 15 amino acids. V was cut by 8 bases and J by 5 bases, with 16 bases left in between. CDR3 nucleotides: TGTGCCAGCCAGAGGGGAGGCTCAAATAATTCACCCCTCCACTTT. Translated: CASQRGGSNNSPLHF.

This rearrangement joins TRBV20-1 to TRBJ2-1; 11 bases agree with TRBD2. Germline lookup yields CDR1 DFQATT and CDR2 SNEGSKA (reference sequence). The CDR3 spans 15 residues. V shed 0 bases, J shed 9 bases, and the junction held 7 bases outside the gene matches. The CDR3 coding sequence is TGCAGTGCTAGAGATTCCCTAGCGGGGGGCGGTGAGCAGTTCTTC. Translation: CSARDSLAGGGEQFF.

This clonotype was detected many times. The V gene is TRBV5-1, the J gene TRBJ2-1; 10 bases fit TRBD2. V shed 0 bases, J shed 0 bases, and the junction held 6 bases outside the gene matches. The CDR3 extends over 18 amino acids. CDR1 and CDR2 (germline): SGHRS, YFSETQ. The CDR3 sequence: CASSLGLAGVSSYNEQFF. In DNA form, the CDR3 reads TGCGCCAGCAGCTTGGGGCTAGCGGGAGTGAGCTCCTACAATGAGCAGTTCTTC.

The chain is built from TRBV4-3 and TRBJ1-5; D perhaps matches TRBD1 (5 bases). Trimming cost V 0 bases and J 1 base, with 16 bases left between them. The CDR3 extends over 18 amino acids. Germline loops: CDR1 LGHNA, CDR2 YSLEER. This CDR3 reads CASSQEWQGFLSNQPQHF. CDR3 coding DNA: TGCGCCAGCAGCCAAGAATGGCAGGGTTTTTTAAGCAATCAGCCCCAGCATTTT.

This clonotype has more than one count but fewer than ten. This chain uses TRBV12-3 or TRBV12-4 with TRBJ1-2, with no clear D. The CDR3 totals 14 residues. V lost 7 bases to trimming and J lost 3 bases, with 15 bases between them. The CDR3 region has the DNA TGTGCCAGCACTTCCGGTGGAGCAGACTATGGCTACACCTTC. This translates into CASTSGGADYGYTF.

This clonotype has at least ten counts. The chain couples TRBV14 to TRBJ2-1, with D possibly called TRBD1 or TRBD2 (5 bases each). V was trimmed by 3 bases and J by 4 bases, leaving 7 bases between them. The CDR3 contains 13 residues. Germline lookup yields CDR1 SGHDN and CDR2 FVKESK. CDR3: CASSQWGYNEQFF. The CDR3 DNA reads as TGTGCCAGCAGCCAGTGGGGGTACAATGAGCAGTTCTTC.

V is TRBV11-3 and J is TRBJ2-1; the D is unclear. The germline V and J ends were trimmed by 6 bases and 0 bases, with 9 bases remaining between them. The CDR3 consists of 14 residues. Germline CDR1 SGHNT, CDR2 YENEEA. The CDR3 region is CASSLTPSYNEQFF. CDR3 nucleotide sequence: TGTGCCAGCAGTCTAACCCCCTCCTACAATGAGCAGTTCTTC.

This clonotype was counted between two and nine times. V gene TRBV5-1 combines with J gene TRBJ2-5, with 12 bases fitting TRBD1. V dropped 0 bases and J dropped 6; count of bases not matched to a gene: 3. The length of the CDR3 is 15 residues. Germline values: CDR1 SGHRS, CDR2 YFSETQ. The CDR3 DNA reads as TGCGCCAGCAGCTTGGCGGGACAGGGGGCCCAGACCCAGTACTTC. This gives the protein CASSLAGQGAQTQYF.

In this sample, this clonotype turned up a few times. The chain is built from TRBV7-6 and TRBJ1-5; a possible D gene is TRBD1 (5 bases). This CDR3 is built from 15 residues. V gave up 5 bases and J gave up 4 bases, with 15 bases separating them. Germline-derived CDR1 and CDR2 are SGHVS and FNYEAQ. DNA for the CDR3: TGTGCCAGCAGCGTTGGGGGGACGGGGAATCAGCCCCAGCATTTT. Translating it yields CASSVGGTGNQPQHF.

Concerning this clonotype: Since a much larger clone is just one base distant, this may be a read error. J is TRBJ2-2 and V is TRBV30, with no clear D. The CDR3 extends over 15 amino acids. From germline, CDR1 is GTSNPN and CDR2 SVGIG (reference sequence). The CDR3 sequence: CARSVGVGLAGELFF. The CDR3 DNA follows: TGTGCCAGGAGTGTAGGTGTTGGCTTGGCCGGGGAGCTGTTTTTT.

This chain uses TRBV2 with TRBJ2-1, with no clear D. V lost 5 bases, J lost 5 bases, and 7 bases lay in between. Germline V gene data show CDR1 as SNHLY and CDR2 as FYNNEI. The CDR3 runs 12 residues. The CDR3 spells CASSQDDNEQFF. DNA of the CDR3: TGTGCCAGCAGTCAAGACGACAATGAGCAGTTCTTC.

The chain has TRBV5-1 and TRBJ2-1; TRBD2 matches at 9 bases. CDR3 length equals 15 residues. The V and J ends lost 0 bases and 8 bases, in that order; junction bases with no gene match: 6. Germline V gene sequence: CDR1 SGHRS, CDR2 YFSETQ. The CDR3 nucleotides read TGCGCCAGCAGCTTGGAGGGCGGGAGGGCTGATGAGCAGTTCTTC. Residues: CASSLEGGRADEQFF. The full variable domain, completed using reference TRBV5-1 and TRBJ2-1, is KAGVTQTPRYLIKTRGQQVTLSCSPISGHRSVSWYQQTPGQGLQFLFEYFSETQRNKGNFPGRFSGRQFSNSRSEMNVSTLELGDSALYLCASSLEGGRADEQFFGPGTRLTVL.

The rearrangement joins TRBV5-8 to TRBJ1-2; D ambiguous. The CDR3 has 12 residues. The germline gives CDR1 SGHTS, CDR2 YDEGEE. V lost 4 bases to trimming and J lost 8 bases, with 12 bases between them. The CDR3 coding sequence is TGTGCCAGCAGCAGGGCCCGATTGGGCTACACCTTC. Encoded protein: CASSRARLGYTF.

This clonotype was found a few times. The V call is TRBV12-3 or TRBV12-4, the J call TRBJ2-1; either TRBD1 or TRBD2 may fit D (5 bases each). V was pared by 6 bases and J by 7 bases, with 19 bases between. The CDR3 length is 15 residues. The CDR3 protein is CASRRTPGPLNEQFF. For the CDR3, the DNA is TGTGCCAGCAGAAGGACACCGGGACCGTTGAATGAGCAGTTCTTC.

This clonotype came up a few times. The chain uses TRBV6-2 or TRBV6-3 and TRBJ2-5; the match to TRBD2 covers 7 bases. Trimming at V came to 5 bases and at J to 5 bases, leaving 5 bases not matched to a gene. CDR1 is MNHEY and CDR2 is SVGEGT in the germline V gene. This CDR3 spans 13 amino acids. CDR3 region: CASSTTSRETQYF. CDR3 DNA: TGTGCCAGCAGTACGACTAGCCGGGAGACCCAGTACTTC.

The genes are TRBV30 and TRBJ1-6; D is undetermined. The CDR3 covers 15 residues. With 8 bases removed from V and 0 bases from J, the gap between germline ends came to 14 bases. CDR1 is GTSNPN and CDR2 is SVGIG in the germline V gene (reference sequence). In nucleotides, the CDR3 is TGTGCCACGACTCTCGCCAGCTCCTATAATTCACCCCTCCACTTT. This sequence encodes CATTLASSYNSPLHF.

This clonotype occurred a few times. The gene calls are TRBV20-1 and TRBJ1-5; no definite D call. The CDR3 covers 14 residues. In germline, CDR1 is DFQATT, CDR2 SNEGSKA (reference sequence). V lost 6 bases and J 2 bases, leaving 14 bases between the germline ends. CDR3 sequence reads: CSAEGRLGNQPQHF. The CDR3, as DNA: TGCAGTGCGGAGGGTCGGTTAGGCAATCAGCCCCAGCATTTT.

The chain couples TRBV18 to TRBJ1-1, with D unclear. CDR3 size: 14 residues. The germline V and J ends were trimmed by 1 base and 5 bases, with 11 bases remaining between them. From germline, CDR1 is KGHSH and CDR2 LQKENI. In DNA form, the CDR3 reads TGTGCCAGCTCACCACTAGATACGGGGACTGAAGCTTTCTTT. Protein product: CASSPLDTGTEAFF.

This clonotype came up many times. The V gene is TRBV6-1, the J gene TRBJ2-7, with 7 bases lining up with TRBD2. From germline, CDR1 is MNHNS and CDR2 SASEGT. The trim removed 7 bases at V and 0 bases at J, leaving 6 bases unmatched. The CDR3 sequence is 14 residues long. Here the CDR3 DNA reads TGTGCCAGCACTGCTAGGACTAGCTCCTACGAGCAGTACTTC. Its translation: CASTARTSSYEQYF.

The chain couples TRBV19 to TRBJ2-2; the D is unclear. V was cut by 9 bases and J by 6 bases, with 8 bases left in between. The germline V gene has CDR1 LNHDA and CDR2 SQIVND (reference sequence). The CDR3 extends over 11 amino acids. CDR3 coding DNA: TGTGCCAGCGGGCCCGCCGGGGAGCTGTTTTTT. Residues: CASGPAGELFF.

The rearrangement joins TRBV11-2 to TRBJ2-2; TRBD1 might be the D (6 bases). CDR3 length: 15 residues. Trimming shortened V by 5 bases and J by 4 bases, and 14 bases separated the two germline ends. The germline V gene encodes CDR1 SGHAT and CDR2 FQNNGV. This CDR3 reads CASSPRQAITGELFF. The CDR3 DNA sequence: TGTGCCAGCAGCCCCAGACAGGCTATCACCGGGGAGCTGTTTTTT. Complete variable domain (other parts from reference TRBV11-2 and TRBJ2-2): EAGVAQSPRYKIIEKRQSVAFWCNPISGHATLYWYQQILGQGPKLLIQFQNNGVVDDSQLPKDRFSAERLKGVDSTLKIQPAKLEDSAVYLCASSPRQAITGELFFGEGSRLTVL.

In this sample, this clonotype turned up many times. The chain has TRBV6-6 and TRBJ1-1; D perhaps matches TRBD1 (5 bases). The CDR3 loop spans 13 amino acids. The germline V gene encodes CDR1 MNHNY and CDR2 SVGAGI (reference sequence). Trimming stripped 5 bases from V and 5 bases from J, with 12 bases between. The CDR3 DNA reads TGTGCCAGCAGTCAGGGCCCCGGGACTGAAGCTTTCTTT. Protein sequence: CASSQGPGTEAFF.

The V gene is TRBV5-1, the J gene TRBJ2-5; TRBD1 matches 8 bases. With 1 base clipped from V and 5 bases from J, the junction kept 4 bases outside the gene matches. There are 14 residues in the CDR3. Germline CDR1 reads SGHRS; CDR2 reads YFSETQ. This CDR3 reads CASSLNRGAETQYF. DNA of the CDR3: TGCGCCAGCAGCTTGAACAGGGGGGCTGAGACCCAGTACTTC.

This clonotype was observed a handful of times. The CDR3 is CAWSVDRYTEAFF. DNA of the CDR3: TGTGCCTGGAGTGTAGACAGATACACTGAAGCTTTCTTT. The chain links TRBV30 to TRBJ1-1, with D possibly being TRBD1 (5 bases). Trimming removed 0 bases at V and 3 bases at J, with 8 bases between. The CDR3 consists of 13 residues. Germline CDR1 reads GTSNPN; CDR2 reads SVGIG (reference sequence).